The 20 T cell receptor beta chains below come from one sample, sequenced in a study of identifying expanded T cells in peripheral blood. TCRdb's copy holds only in-frame clones and misses some; the assay was immunoSEQ multiplex PCR. The data contain some 95,000 clones, roughly 90% of them singletons. Sequencing was done on a sample of blood. Every receptor here comes from a person aged 18 to 75 in good health.

The chain carries TRBV30 and TRBJ1-3; TRBD1 might be the D (5 bases). The CDR3 length is 14 residues. Looked up from germline, CDR1 is GTSNPN and CDR2 is SVGIG (reference sequence). Between the trimmed V and J ends, which lost 0 bases and 0 bases, there was a span of 6 bases. CDR3 nucleotides: TGTGCCTGGAGTGTAGACAGCTCTGGAAACACCATATATTTT. Translated: CAWSVDSSGNTIYF.

V usage is TRBV4-3 and J usage is TRBJ2-1; the D gene is possibly TRBD2 (6 bases). With 5 bases removed from V and 0 bases from J, the gap between germline ends came to 8 bases. CDR1 and CDR2 from the germline V gene are LGHNA and YSLEER. CDR3 length equals 14 residues. CDR3 DNA sequence: TGCGCCAGCAGCGCGGACTACTCCTACAATGAGCAGTTCTTC. Its protein product is CASSADYSYNEQFF.

J is TRBJ2-3 and V is TRBV7-9; D ambiguous. CDR1 and CDR2 (germline): SEHNR, FQNEAQ (reference sequence). The germline V and J ends were trimmed by 5 bases and 6 bases, with 18 bases remaining between them. The CDR3 consists of 15 residues. CDR3 loop: CASSTDSTSRDTQYF. The CDR3 DNA sequence: TGTGCCAGCAGCACGGATTCGACATCCCGGGATACGCAGTATTTT.

The count of this clone is one. The chain uses TRBV6-1 and TRBJ2-7; D is uncertain. Trimming pared 0 bases from V and 2 bases from J, leaving 2 bases between. The CDR3 totals 12 residues. The germline V gene encodes CDR1 MNHNS and CDR2 SASEGT. Here the CDR3 reads CASSEAPYEQYF. The CDR3, as DNA: TGTGCCAGCAGTGAAGCTCCCTACGAGCAGTACTTC.

V and J are TRBV10-3 and TRBJ2-5; D may correspond to TRBD1 or TRBD2 (7 bases each). The V gene lost 0 bases and the J gene lost 5 bases, with 13 bases spanning the gap. Per germline, CDR1 ENHRY and CDR2 SYGVKD. This CDR3 has 15 amino acids. CDR3 bases: TGTGCCATCAGTGAGTCCAGGGGGGGGTCGGAGACCCAGTACTTC. This encodes CAISESRGGSETQYF.

The V call is TRBV6-1, the J call TRBJ2-7; D gene ambiguous. Germline V CDR1 and CDR2: MNHNS, SASEGT. Trimming removed 8 bases at V and 2 bases at J, with 16 bases between. The CDR3 sequence is 14 residues long. The CDR3 loop reads CASLIDFGPYEQYF. The CDR3 nucleotides are TGTGCCAGCCTCATCGACTTTGGGCCCTACGAGCAGTACTTC.

The chain has TRBV7-7 and TRBJ1-4; D is perhaps TRBD1 (5 bases). Germline assignment: CDR1 SSHAT and CDR2 FNYEAQ (reference sequence). The CDR3 has 15 residues. The V and J ends lost 4 bases and 4 bases respectively, with 13 bases between them. CDR3 sequence reads: CASSSKAGRNEKLFF. CDR3 nucleotides: TGTGCCAGCAGCTCAAAGGCAGGGCGTAATGAAAAACTGTTTTTT.

The rearrangement uses TRBV4-1 and TRBJ2-3; 7 bases align to TRBD1. The CDR3 spans 15 residues. V dropped 4 bases and J dropped 0; count of bases not matched to a gene: 4. Germline CDR1 reads MGHRA; CDR2 reads YSYEKL. CDR3: CASSPRDSSTDTQYF. The CDR3 DNA reads TGCGCCAGCAGCCCCAGGGACAGTAGCACAGATACGCAGTATTTT.

The chain has TRBV2 and TRBJ2-1, with TRBD2 matching over 10 bases. V dropped 8 bases and J dropped 9; count of bases not matched to a gene: 10. CDR1 and CDR2 (germline): SNHLY, FYNNEI. The CDR3 totals 14 residues. In DNA form, the CDR3 reads TGTGCCAGCGGGAGGACTAGCGGTTTGGGTGAGCAGTTCTTC. Translating it yields CASGRTSGLGEQFF.

This chain connects TRBV6-4 to TRBJ2-2; D gene ambiguous. Germline CDR1 is MRHNA and CDR2 is SNTAGT. Trimming removed 7 bases at V and 3 bases at J, with 12 bases between. The CDR3 sequence is 14 residues long. The CDR3 bases are TGTGCCAGCAAACCACACCTCGACACCGGGGAGCTGTTTTTT. Translation: CASKPHLDTGELFF.

The V gene is TRBV19, the J gene TRBJ2-7; 7 bases agree with TRBD2. V dropped 4 bases and J dropped 7; count of bases not matched to a gene: 10. Germline V gene lookup returns CDR1 LNHDA and CDR2 SQIVND (reference sequence). The CDR3 loop spans 14 amino acids. The CDR3 loop is CASSREGVSGEQYF. The CDR3, as DNA: TGTGCCAGTAGTAGGGAGGGCGTAAGCGGAGAGCAGTACTTC.

Comments on this clone: The junction differs from germline at one of its ends, possibly a read error. The V and J genes are TRBV10-3 and TRBJ1-6; 8 nucleotides line up with TRBD1. CDR1 and CDR2 (germline): ENHRY, SYGVKD. This CDR3 comprises 15 residues. CDR3: CASSDSTGDNSPLHF. The CDR3 DNA reads TGTGCCAGCAGTGACTCGACAGGGGATAATTCACCCCTCCACTTT.

This sequence joins TRBV4-3 and TRBJ1-4; TRBD1 aligns across 9 bases. V shed 0 bases and J 4 bases; nucleotides not matched to a gene: 15. The germline V gene has CDR1 LGHNA and CDR2 YSLEER. This CDR3 contains 20 residues. CDR3 sequence (DNA): TGCGCCAGCAGCCAAGAAGTTATGACAGGGGGACGTCGGGGTAATGAAAAACTGTTTTTT. Translating it yields CASSQEVMTGGRRGNEKLFF.

V and J are TRBV2 and TRBJ1-1; 9 bases are a match to TRBD1. There are 16 residues in the CDR3. After removal of 6 bases from V and 4 bases from J, the junction contained 12 bases not matched to a gene. Germline loops: CDR1 SNHLY, CDR2 FYNNEI. The DNA for the CDR3 is TGTGCCAGCAGCAGCGGACAGGGGACCTTGAGCACTGAAGCTTTCTTT. It specifies CASSSGQGTLSTEAFF.

The rearrangement links TRBV5-1 to TRBJ1-4, with 8 positions matching TRBD1. CDR1 is SGHRS and CDR2 is YFSETQ in the germline V gene. Trimming removed 2 bases from V and 2 bases from J; junction bases left unmatched: 11. The CDR3 has 18 amino acids. The CDR3 nucleotides are TGCGCCAGCAGCTTTGTCGCCAGGGGGCTGGGGACTAATGAAAAACTGTTTTTT. It encodes CASSFVARGLGTNEKLFF. Full variable domain (rest looked up from reference TRBV5-1 and TRBJ1-4): KAGVTQTPRYLIKTRGQQVTLSCSPISGHRSVSWYQQTPGQGLQFLFEYFSETQRNKGNFPGRFSGRQFSNSRSEMNVSTLELGDSALYLCASSFVARGLGTNEKLFFGSGTQLSVL.

The chain joins TRBV5-6 to TRBJ1-3, with no clear D. The CDR3 consists of 16 residues. V was trimmed by 3 bases and J by 2 bases, leaving 15 bases between them. In germline, CDR1 is SGHDT, CDR2 YYEEEE. CDR3 DNA: TGTGCCAGCAGCTACTTATCCCAAAGGGCTGGAAACACCATATATTTT. Its translation: CASSYLSQRAGNTIYF.

CDR3 nucleotides: TGTGCCAGCAGTGGACAGGGCTACTATGGCTACACCTTC. The encoded protein is CASSGQGYYGYTF. The chain has TRBV27 and TRBJ1-2, with 8 bases aligning to TRBD1. The CDR3 extends over 13 amino acids. Trimming took 5 bases from V and 3 from J; bases not matched to a gene: 2. The germline V gene encodes CDR1 MNHEY and CDR2 SMNVEV (reference sequence).

The V call is TRBV27, the J call TRBJ1-2; D is ambiguous. The CDR3 is 16 amino acids. Trimming removed 1 base from V and 0 bases from J, with 12 bases in between. Germline V gene lookup returns CDR1 MNHEY and CDR2 SMNVEV (reference sequence). This CDR3 reads CASSLYSPSANYGYTF. For the CDR3, the DNA is TGTGCCAGCAGTTTATACTCCCCTAGCGCTAACTATGGCTACACCTTC.

J is TRBJ2-7 and V is TRBV19, with D uncertain. Trimming shortened V by 8 bases and J by 1 base, and 21 bases separated the two germline ends. The CDR3 is 16 residues long. Germline lookup yields CDR1 LNHDA and CDR2 SQIVND (reference sequence). DNA of the CDR3: TGTGCCAGTCCCCCCCCCGCAGGTCCACAGTCCTACGAGCAGTACTTC. It codes for CASPPPAGPQSYEQYF.

This rearrangement joins TRBV7-9 to TRBJ1-4; D is ambiguous. CDR3 size: 14 residues. The germline V and J ends were trimmed by 5 bases and 11 bases, with 18 bases remaining between them. Germline V gene data show CDR1 as SEHNR and CDR2 as FQNEAQ (reference sequence). CDR3 amino acids: CASSPALTEEKLFF. In nucleotides, the CDR3 is TGTGCCAGCAGCCCTGCCCTTACTGAGGAGAAACTGTTTTTT.